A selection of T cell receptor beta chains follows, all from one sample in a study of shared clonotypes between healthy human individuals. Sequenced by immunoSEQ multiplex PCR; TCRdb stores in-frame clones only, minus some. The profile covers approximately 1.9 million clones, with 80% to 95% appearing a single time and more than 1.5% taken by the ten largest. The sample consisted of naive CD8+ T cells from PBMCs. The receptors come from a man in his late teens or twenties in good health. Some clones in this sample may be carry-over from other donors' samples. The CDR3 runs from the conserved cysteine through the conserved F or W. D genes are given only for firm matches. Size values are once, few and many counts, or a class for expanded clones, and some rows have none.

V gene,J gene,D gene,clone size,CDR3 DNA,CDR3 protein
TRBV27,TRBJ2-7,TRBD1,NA,TGTGCCAGCAGTTTAGACAGGGGCTCTTACTACGAGCAGTACTTC,CASSLDRGSYYEQYF
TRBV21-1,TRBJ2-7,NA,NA,TGTGCCAGCAGCAAGAGGTCCGAGTCCTCTCACGAGCAGTACTTC,CASSKRSESSHEQYF
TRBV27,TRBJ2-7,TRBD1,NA,TGTGCCAGCAGTTTAGGACAGGGGGGGCCCTACGAGCAGTACTTC,CASSLGQGGPYEQYF
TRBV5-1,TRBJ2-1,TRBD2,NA,TGCGCCAGCAGCTTATCCGGGACTAGAGAGAATGAGCAGTTCTTC,CASSLSGTRENEQFF
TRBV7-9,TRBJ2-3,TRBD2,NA,TGTGCCAGCAGCGGGGGACTAGCGGGGCGCACAGATACGCAGTATTTT,CASSGGLAGRTDTQYF
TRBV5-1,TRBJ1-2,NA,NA,TGCGCCAGCAGCTCCTCGGCCAGGGGAGGGGATGGCTACACCTTC,CASSSSARGGDGYTF
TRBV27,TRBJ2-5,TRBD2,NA,TGTGCCAGCAGTCTTGTGGGAGGGCTTTTGGAGACCCAGTACTTC,CASSLVGGLLETQYF
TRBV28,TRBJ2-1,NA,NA,TGTGCCAGCAGTTTGGCCGATAGCAATGAGCAGTTCTTC,CASSLADSNEQFF
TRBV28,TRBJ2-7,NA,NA,TGTGCCAGCACCTATAGGAGGGGGCCGTTGGGGCCTCTCGAGCAGTACTTC,CASTYRRGPLGPLEQYF
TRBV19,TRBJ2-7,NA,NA,TGTGCCAGTAGTATAGGATTAAACTACGAGCAGTACTTC,CASSIGLNYEQYF
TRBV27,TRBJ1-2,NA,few,TGTGCCAGCAGTTTATCCCCAAGCAATGGCTACACCTTC,CASSLSPSNGYTF